This T cell receptor (beta chain) emerged from a study of blood T cells in healthy people across ages (dated by TCRdb to 2013 to 2016). In the study overall: Template switching captured roughly one uniquely barcoded TCR beta cDNA molecule per two T cells in model experiments. Using deep sequencing normalized with unique cDNA molecular identifiers, the study measured how TCR beta repertoire diversity changes with age. The donors were divided into four age groups: young (average around 17 years), middle-aged (approximately 39), aged (roughly 60) and long-lived (nearly 85). Donors of different ages were randomly distributed across sequencing lanes to avoid experimental bias. The study analyzed two additional independent replicas of 1 million unique cDNA reads from the same blood draw for two donors, one aged 18 to 30 and one aged 80 or older. The investigation overall reported the following: Compared with the aged group, the long-lived group had more naive CD4+ T cells, fewer expanded clones and increased TCR diversity, suggesting age selection. Because the CMV infection status of the donors was unknown, age-related changes in expanded clonotypes may potentially have been confounded. Estimates of total diversity based on one million sequenced T cells were considered lower bounds and underestimates. Because profiling used bulk unsorted PBMCs, naive and antigen-experienced compartments could not be compared conclusively. As age increased, observed TCR beta diversity per million T cells dropped in a roughly linear way, and a significant reduction was already evident by age approximately 40. There was a strong correlation between observed TCR beta diversity and the percentage of naive T cells measured by flow cytometry.

The roughly 38 donors, aged roughly 6 to 95 years, were systemically healthy Caucasian individuals from Russia. Each donor gave 8 to 10 milliliters of peripheral blood, collected into EDTA-treated Vacutainer tubes. Ficoll-Paque density-gradient centrifugation was used to isolate PBMCs, with at least 7 million obtained per sample. Total RNA, at least 6 micrograms per sample, was extracted from PBMCs with Trizol reagent. The percentages of naive CD45RAhigh/CD27high T cells were determined by flow cytometry on a PBMC aliquot from every donor. Receptors were amplified or captured by 5' RACE. Sequenced using an Illumina HiSeq 2500. The second PCR ran for about 6 to 11 cycles and used a J-beta primer mix along with a sample-barcoded 5' primer. Each TCR beta cDNA molecule received a unique molecular identifier from a template-switch 5' adaptor carrying 12 random nucleotides. Each sample yielded at least 2.5 million CDR3-containing paired-end reads. First-strand cDNA synthesis was performed from all RNA using the Mint cDNA synthesis kit, with priming by a TRBC-specific oligonucleotide. Following uracil-DNA glycosylase treatment, all cDNA underwent a first 18-cycle PCR with the universal primers M1SS and BC2_uni_R. The paper's processing steps were these. Normalization of each sample was performed by random selection of 1 million high-quality reads, each carrying a distinct molecular identifier. Reads sharing molecular identifiers were discarded rather than binned into consensus sequences. MiTCR, run with a Q25 quality threshold and the strictest error-elimination algorithm, handled CDR3 identification, clonotype clustering and error correction. Lower-bound total TCR beta diversity was estimated with a nonparametric unseen species model using Euler transformation. Through fastp at Q25 and MiXCR, TCRdb rebuilt clones from the public reads, retaining in-frame beta chains. Entries are consolidated by CDR3 protein sequence, retaining the most common genes and DNA. TCRdb, not the authors, supplied the V and J calls. In all, the sample holds about 1.6 million distinct CDR3 sequences, and about 35% of those were seen once. Jointly, the top ten make up 11% of the sample.

On this clonotype: Its specific antigen is unknown. Base qualities are missing; no much larger clone stands one base away.

This TCR was recovered from a woman aged 25-40 years in good health. The sample comprised blood.

The nucleotides read TGTGCCTGGAGCTGGGACAGGTCGGGTGAGCGGTACTTC. This gives the protein CAWSWDRSGERYF. This chain joins TRBV30 to TRBJ2-4; 8 bases in between match TRBD1. The CDR3 sequence holds 13 residues, the cysteine and phenylalanine included. The read is trimmed to its CDR3 DNA, 39 bases read in frame from base 1. The germline V gene (reference sequence) gives CDR1 as GTSNPN and CDR2 as SVGIG. The germline V end is reduced by 3 bases and the J end by 15 bases; junction bases left unmatched: 13.